Shown below are 14 T cell receptor beta chains from a single sample sequenced in a study of T-cell reconstitution after alpha-beta-depleted transplantation in children. For TCRbeta, the library was prepared with unique molecular identifiers. MiXCR, applied by TCRdb to the PCR reads, yields one record per CDR3 protein. The top ten clones hold about 4.2% of a sample with more than 550,000 distinct CDR3 sequences, roughly 10% of them seen once. Sequenced here: PBMCs from the stem cell graft donor, sampled from the stem cell graft. These receptors were obtained from a human donor who donated a stem cell graft to a child with acute myeloid leukemia.

This clonotype was seen only a few times. The J gene is TRBJ2-7, the V gene TRBV6-1; TRBD1 agrees at 7 bases. V was pared by 5 bases and J by 2 bases, with 15 bases of the junction left unmatched. The CDR3 loop spans 17 amino acids. Looked up from germline, CDR1 is MNHNS and CDR2 is SASEGT. The CDR3 is CASSRPTLRQGTYEQYF. As DNA, the CDR3 is TGTGCCAGCAGTCGACCTACTCTTAGACAGGGAACCTACGAGCAGTACTTC.

The chain uses TRBV12-3 or TRBV12-4 and TRBJ2-7; no clear D gene. Deletions cut 5 bases from V and 1 base from J, with 9 bases between. The CDR3 totals 13 residues. The DNA for the CDR3 is TGTGCCAGCAGTCAAAGGAAATCCTACGAGCAGTACTTC. Its translation: CASSQRKSYEQYF.

The table lists this clonotype with many counts. This CDR3 reads CASSFTGRSYEQYF. DNA for the CDR3: TGTGCCAGCAGCTTCACAGGGCGGTCCTACGAGCAGTACTTC. The V call is TRBV7-9, the J call TRBJ2-7; D might be TRBD1 (6 bases). The CDR3 sequence is 14 residues long. Germline V gives CDR1 SEHNR, CDR2 FQNEAQ (reference sequence). Trimming took 3 bases from V and 1 from J, leaving 10 bases between them.

There are a few counts of this clonotype. The chain couples TRBV20-1 to TRBJ1-2; D not resolved. Trimming removed 3 bases from V and 13 bases from J, with 21 bases in between. Germline V CDR1 and CDR2: DFQATT, SNEGSKA (reference sequence). The CDR3 is 13 amino acids. The CDR3, as DNA: TGCAGTGCTAGGTCGACCGGAGATTCGTTCCCCACCTTC. Its protein product is CSARSTGDSFPTF.

V is TRBV5-1 and J is TRBJ2-1; TRBD2 is a possible D gene (5 bases). Trimming stripped 0 bases from V and 6 bases from J, with 13 bases between. The CDR3 runs to 15 residues. Germline CDR1 SGHRS, CDR2 YFSETQ. CDR3 in DNA: TGCGCCAGCAGCTTGGCTGGGGAGAGGCGCAATGAGCAGTTCTTC. It is translated as CASSLAGERRNEQFF.

CDR3 coding DNA: TGCAGCGTTGAGACCTACAGGGCCGACGAGCAGTACTTC. This gives the protein CSVETYRADEQYF. The chain has TRBV29-1 and TRBJ2-7; weak D call: TRBD1 (6 bases). V dropped 3 bases and J dropped 5 bases, with 14 bases sitting between them. The CDR3 has 13 amino acids. The germline V gene has CDR1 SQVTM and CDR2 ANQGSEA.

The table lists this clonotype with many counts. The V call is TRBV29-1, the J call TRBJ2-7; perhaps TRBD2 as D (5 bases). The CDR3 loop spans 13 amino acids. Trimming took 4 bases from V and 2 from J, leaving 12 bases between them. Per germline, CDR1 SQVTM and CDR2 ANQGSEA. CDR3 region: CSVAPGTAYEQYF. Here the CDR3 DNA reads TGCAGCGTTGCTCCGGGAACAGCCTACGAGCAGTACTTC.

This clonotype was detected many times. This rearrangement joins TRBV20-1 to TRBJ2-7; 11 nucleotides match TRBD1. Unmatched junction bases numbered 6, after V lost 8 bases and J lost 0 bases. CDR1 and CDR2 (germline): DFQATT, SNEGSKA (reference sequence). There are 14 residues in the CDR3. The CDR3 is CSFPGQGGSYEQYF. The CDR3 bases are TGCAGTTTCCCGGGACAGGGGGGCTCCTACGAGCAGTACTTC.

V usage is TRBV10-3 and J usage is TRBJ2-7; D gene unclear. The ends were cut back, 6 bases at V and 4 bases at J, with 10 bases in the middle. CDR1 and CDR2 from the germline V gene are ENHRY and SYGVKD. The length of the CDR3 is 12 residues. CDR3 sequence reads: CAISNTAYEQYF. DNA for the CDR3: TGTGCCATCAGCAACACCGCATACGAGCAGTACTTC.

This chain uses TRBV25-1 with TRBJ1-1; TRBD1 agrees at 11 bases. The CDR3 totals 14 residues. In germline, CDR1 is MGHDK, CDR2 SYGVNS. The V segment lost 8 bases and the J segment 7 bases; nucleotides outside the gene matches: 9. The CDR3 is CASRTGGESGEAFF. The CDR3 DNA sequence: TGTGCCAGCCGGACAGGGGGCGAATCTGGTGAAGCTTTCTTT.

This clonotype was counted a few times. The chain uses TRBV7-2 and TRBJ1-4; the D gene is possibly TRBD1 (5 bases). V lost 5 bases and J lost 4, with 14 bases in between. The CDR3 is 15 amino acids. The germline V gene encodes CDR1 SGHTA and CDR2 FQGNSA. The CDR3: CASSPSGGGNEKLFF. CDR3 in DNA: TGTGCCAGCAGCCCTTCTGGCGGGGGTAATGAAAAACTGTTTTTT.

The chain recombines TRBV9 with TRBJ2-6; perhaps TRBD1 as D (5 bases). Trimming removed 7 bases at V and 4 bases at J, with 24 bases between. The CDR3 spans 18 residues. Germline assignment: CDR1 SGDLS and CDR2 YYNGEE. CDR3 nucleotides: TGTGCCAGCTTCCCTGGGGCTGCGTTCCATGGGGGGGCCAACGTCCTGACTTTC. It codes for CASFPGAAFHGGANVLTF.

This clonotype was counted at least ten times. The CDR3 DNA is TGCGCCAGCAGCCAAGAAGGAAGGGGCCAGGATGAGCAGTTCTTC. Encoded protein: CASSQEGRGQDEQFF. The chain couples TRBV4-3 to TRBJ2-1; maybe TRBD1 (5 bases). This CDR3 spans 15 amino acids. The ends were cut back, 0 bases at V and 8 bases at J, with 14 bases in the middle. CDR1 is LGHNA and CDR2 is YSLEER in the germline V gene.

This clonotype was counted at least ten times. V is TRBV12-3 or TRBV12-4 and J is TRBJ2-3; D uncertain. Trimming removed 3 bases at V and 1 base at J, with 8 bases between. This CDR3 contains 14 residues. The CDR3 sequence: CASSFSRGTDTQYF. The CDR3, as DNA: TGTGCCAGCAGTTTTTCTCGTGGCACAGATACGCAGTATTTT.